A single sample is the source of the 10 T cell receptor beta chains below, sequenced in a study of cytomegalovirus exposure and HLA in healthy donors. PCR used 60 Vbeta primers and 13 Jbeta primers. Only in-frame clones appear in the TCRdb table, and some are missing; sequencing was by immunoSEQ multiplex PCR. The data hold roughly 140,000 clones, with approximately 79% observed a single time. The sequenced sample was PBMCs. Receptors originate from a male donor in good health and CMV-seronegative.

This rearrangement joins TRBV7-3 to TRBJ1-2; a weak D match, TRBD1 (6 bases). Germline V lookup: CDR1 SGHTA, CDR2 FQGTGA. CDR3 length equals 15 residues. Trimming stripped 5 bases from V and 6 bases from J, with 19 bases between. In DNA, the CDR3 is TGTGCCAGCAGCGCGCGTGAGGGGGGGATCGATGGCTACACCTTC. It yields the protein CASSAREGGIDGYTF.

V is TRBV5-7 and J is TRBJ1-2, with 8 positions matching TRBD1. TRBV5-7 is filed as an ORF, its function uncertain. There are 13 residues in the CDR3. With 3 bases clipped from V and 2 bases from J, the junction kept 0 bases outside the gene matches. The DNA of the CDR3 is TGTGCCAGCAGCTGGACAGGGAACTATGGCTACACCTTC. Translated: CASSWTGNYGYTF.

V usage is TRBV6-1 and J usage is TRBJ1-1; tentatively, D is TRBD1 (5 bases). This CDR3 contains 16 residues. Germline loops: CDR1 MNHNS, CDR2 SASEGT. V lost 2 bases and J lost 0, with 13 bases in between. This CDR3 reads CASSEWGALMNTEAFF. The CDR3 region has the DNA TGTGCCAGCAGTGAATGGGGCGCCTTAATGAACACTGAAGCTTTCTTT.

The chain recombines TRBV7-7 with TRBJ2-1; D unresolved. V shed 1 base and J shed 5 bases, with 12 bases lying between them. The germline CDR1 and CDR2 sequences are SSHAT and FNYEAQ (reference sequence). The CDR3 covers 15 residues. Written as DNA, the CDR3 is TGTGCCAGCAGCTTAGACACCCGCCCCCACAATGAGCAGTTCTTC. It is translated as CASSLDTRPHNEQFF.

The chain uses TRBV11-3 and TRBJ1-1; TRBD1 matches 7 bases. The CDR3 is 15 residues long. Germline V gene sequence: CDR1 SGHNT, CDR2 YENEEA. The ends lost 5 bases at V and 7 bases at J; junction bases unmatched: 13. The CDR3 bases are TGTGCCAGCAGCGCTCGAACGACCGGGACAGATGAAGCTTTCTTT. Translating it yields CASSARTTGTDEAFF.

The V gene is TRBV19, the J gene TRBJ2-1; 9 bases fit TRBD1. Germline values: CDR1 LNHDA, CDR2 SQIVND (reference sequence). V lost 6 bases, J lost 7 bases, and 7 bases stayed unmatched. The CDR3 has 14 amino acids. The CDR3 bases are TGTGCCAGTAGGCCCGGGACAGGGTTTAATGAGCAGTTCTTC. Amino acid sequence: CASRPGTGFNEQFF.

The chain couples TRBV13 to TRBJ1-2; 8 bases line up with TRBD1. This CDR3 has 13 amino acids. The germline gives CDR1 PRHDT, CDR2 FYEKMQ (reference sequence). V lost 3 bases and J lost 7; bases outside the gene matches: 4. The CDR3 is CASSFQGARGYTF. In nucleotides, the CDR3 is TGTGCCAGCAGCTTCCAGGGGGCGCGTGGCTACACCTTC.

The CDR3 DNA follows: TGTGCCTGGAGTGACAGGGGTTCACCCCTCCACTTT. Translation: CAWSDRGSPLHF. This sequence joins TRBV30 and TRBJ1-6; the match to TRBD1 covers 7 bases. The trim removed 1 base at V and 9 bases at J, leaving 0 bases unmatched. CDR3 size: 12 residues. Germline V gene sequence: CDR1 GTSNPN, CDR2 SVGIG (reference sequence).

The table lists this clone with a count of one. CDR3 DNA: TGTGCCAGCCATCGGACAGGGTCAGAGACCCAGTACTTC. Translation: CASHRTGSETQYF. This chain uses TRBV18 with TRBJ2-5, with 8 nucleotides matching TRBD1. The CDR3 is 13 amino acids. V trimming: 8 bases; J trimming: 4 bases; junction bases outside the gene matches: 6. Germline V gene sequence: CDR1 KGHSH, CDR2 LQKENI.

The chain joins TRBV5-1 to TRBJ1-2, with D possibly TRBD1 on 6 matching bases. The CDR3 is 17 amino acids. The V gene lost 2 bases and the J gene lost 4 bases, with 21 bases spanning the gap. The germline V gene has CDR1 SGHRS and CDR2 YFSETQ. The CDR3 region has the DNA TGCGCCAGCAGCTTCCTGACAGGACGCCTCCAAGGCTATGGCTACACCTTC. It is translated as CASSFLTGRLQGYGYTF.